This T cell receptor (beta chain) originates from a study of OX40 agonist ivuxolimab in advanced cancers. Study overall: Earlier anti-PD-1, anti-PD-L1 or anti-CTLA-4 therapy was permitted; about 44% had received some.

Assay used: immunoSEQ multiplex PCR; TCRdb lists only in-frame clones, some missing. The data hold 60,000 to 75,000 clones, with about 90% observed a single time. With respect to this clone: Its antigen remains unidentified.

CDR3 length equals 13 residues. The germline gives CDR1 GTSNPN, CDR2 SVGIG (reference sequence). The junction had 5 bases not matched to a gene; V was cut back by 4 bases and J by 5 bases. General study findings and limits: The study observed clonal expansion of CD4+ and CD8+ blood T cells by week 6 at 0.1 to 3.0 mg/kg. Average numbers of expanded clones were greater in CD8+ T cells than in CD4+. Still undetermined is the antigen specificity of the expanded peripheral T cells.

This TCR came from an adult with an advanced solid tumor such as melanoma, head and neck, liver or kidney cancer. The sample in question was CD4+ or CD8+ T cells sorted from blood, obtained in a trial of the OX40 agonist ivuxolimab. The chain joins TRBV30 to TRBJ1-1; 9 positions match TRBD1. In DNA form, the CDR3 reads TGTGCCTGGAATAGACAGGGGGGAACTGAAGCTTTCTTT. Translating it yields CAWNRQGGTEAFF.